These 8 T cell receptor beta chains came from one sample sequenced in a study of shared clonotypes between healthy human individuals. Libraries were prepared by immunoSEQ multiplex PCR; TCRdb keeps only in-frame clonotypes and omits some of them. This table holds around 1.5 million clones, approximately 98% found once. Sequencing was carried out using naive CD4+ T cells sorted from blood. Indicated subset: CD45RA+ positively selected. Source of these receptors: a man between 25 and 39 years old in good health.

The chain has TRBV19 and TRBJ1-1; D unresolved. Between the trimmed V and J ends, which lost 3 bases and 3 bases, there was a span of 14 bases. The CDR3 loop spans 15 amino acids. The V gene's germline CDR1 is LNHDA and CDR2 SQIVND (reference sequence). The CDR3 DNA is TGTGCCAGTAGTATTGTCGTGGCTTTGGACACTGAAGCTTTCTTT. This sequence encodes CASSIVVALDTEAFF.

This rearrangement joins TRBV11-2 to TRBJ2-3, with a tentative D call TRBD1 (6 bases). The CDR3 has 13 amino acids. Deletions cut 5 bases from V and 6 bases from J, with 12 bases between. Germline V gene lookup returns CDR1 SGHAT and CDR2 FQNNGV. The CDR3 loop is CASSPTTGDTQYF. CDR3 DNA: TGTGCCAGCAGCCCAACCACAGGGGATACGCAGTATTTT.

CDR3 loop: CASSREMNTEAFF. The DNA for the CDR3 is TGTGCCAGCAGCAGAGAGATGAACACTGAAGCTTTCTTT. The chain links TRBV7-9 to TRBJ1-1; no definite D call. Germline CDR1 and CDR2: SEHNR and FQNEAQ (reference sequence). V lost 5 bases to trimming and J lost 0 bases, with 7 bases between them. CDR3 length equals 13 residues. The whole variable domain, filled in from reference TRBV7-9 and TRBJ1-1, reads DTGVSQNPRHKITKRGQNVTFRCDPISEHNRLYWYRQTLGQGPEFLTYFQNEAQLEKSRLLSDRFSAERPKGSFSTLEIQRTEQGDSAMYLCASSREMNTEAFFGQGTRLTVV.

The chain has TRBV11-3 and TRBJ2-5, with D possibly being TRBD1 or TRBD2 (6 bases each). Germline V lookup: CDR1 SGHNT, CDR2 YENEEA. Trimming pared 4 bases from V and 5 bases from J, leaving 14 bases between. This CDR3 has 14 residues. CDR3 DNA sequence: TGTGCCAGCAGCTCAGGGGAGGTGGGCGAGACCCAGTACTTC. This translates into CASSSGEVGETQYF.

The DNA of the CDR3 is TGTGCCAGCAGCCCGGGGGGACAGGGGGCCGGGGAGCTGTTTTTT. Its protein product is CASSPGGQGAGELFF. This sequence joins TRBV7-8 and TRBJ2-2; TRBD1 agrees at 11 bases. CDR3 length: 15 residues. Per the germline V gene, CDR1 is SGHVS and CDR2 is FQNEAQ. Trimming at V came to 5 bases and at J to 6 bases, leaving 5 bases not matched to a gene. Complete variable domain (other parts from reference TRBV7-8 and TRBJ2-2): GAGVSQSPRYKVAKRGQDVALRCDPISGHVSLFWYQQALGQGPEFLTYFQNEAQLDKSGLPSDRFFAERPEGSVSTLKIQRTQQEDSAVYLCASSPGGQGAGELFFGEGSRLTVL.

This clone is a singleton in its sample. This rearrangement joins TRBV5-1 to TRBJ2-7, with 8 bases fitting TRBD1. The CDR3 runs 15 residues. The V segment lost 4 bases and the J segment 2 bases; nucleotides outside the gene matches: 8. The germline gives CDR1 SGHRS, CDR2 YFSETQ. The CDR3 sequence is CASSQRTGSPYEQYF. The CDR3 bases are TGCGCCAGCAGCCAACGGACAGGGTCACCCTACGAGCAGTACTTC.

The chain employs TRBV5-6 and TRBJ2-2, with TRBD2 matching over 9 bases. With V trimmed by 1 base and J by 4 bases, 11 bases remained unmatched. Germline V gene lookup returns CDR1 SGHDT and CDR2 YYEEEE. The CDR3 is 18 residues long. CDR3 DNA: TGTGCCAGCAGCTTGTGGCTAGCGGGGACAACCTTCACCGGGGAGCTGTTTTTT. This translates into CASSLWLAGTTFTGELFF.

This chain links TRBV9 with TRBJ2-2; D gene ambiguous. Trimming stripped 3 bases from V and 3 bases from J, with 9 bases between. Germline V gene data show CDR1 as SGDLS and CDR2 as YYNGEE. The CDR3 is 14 amino acids. CDR3: CASSARIDTGELFF. The DNA of the CDR3 is TGTGCCAGCAGCGCGCGGATTGACACCGGGGAGCTGTTTTTT.